This TCR beta chain was documented in a study of shared clonotypes between healthy human individuals. About the study: Each donor had three CD4 naive, three CD4 memory, two CD8 naive and one CD8 memory plate. The study's findings and limits: Clonotypes shared by all four donors outscored non-shared clonotypes in generation probability.

About this clone: Its antigen is not known.

This CDR3 contains 14 residues. Germline-derived CDR1 and CDR2 are MNHEY and SMNVEV (reference sequence). V dropped 6 bases and J dropped 5 bases, with 16 bases sitting between them. Samples underwent the assay at deep level. Authors' processing steps: ImmunoSEQ output held junction-only sequences without quality scores, so filtering differed. TCRdb's copy holds only in-frame clones and misses some; the assay was immunoSEQ multiplex PCR. The DNA was the basis for D and trimming; V, J and clone size are from that table. The sample has roughly 2.1 million clones, about 93% seen once. Terminally differentiated effector memory CD45RA+ cells were excluded by CCR7 positive selection of CD45RO-negative cells.

The receptor comes from a man between 18 and 29 years old in good health. Some clones in this sample may be carry-over from other donors' samples. The rearrangement links TRBV27 to TRBJ2-5; the D gene is possibly TRBD2 (6 bases). The sample was naive CD8+ T cells from PBMCs. The CDR3 region has the DNA TGTGCCAGCAGCCCTAGGGGACTCGCGGAGACCCAGTACTTC. It yields the protein CASSPRGLAETQYF.